Described below is a single T cell receptor beta chain sequence and its context. This sample stems from a study of sequential checkpoint blockade in melanoma. Study summary: TCRbeta immunosequencing was performed on DNA from roughly 90 pretreatment melanoma tumor samples.

The V end was cut by 9 bases, the J end by 4 bases, with 21 bases between. The CDR3 runs to 15 residues. The germline V gene encodes CDR1 MDHEN and CDR2 SYDVKM. Treatment reported: randomized to nivolumab then ipilimumab (arm A) or the reverse (arm B). The data were produced by immunoSEQ multiplex PCR, yet TCRdb's version contains in-frame clones alone and is incomplete. The sample lists 4,000 or so clones; approximately 25% were seen once. The starting material was tumor tissue (inferred from file names), obtained from a patient given nivolumab and ipilimumab in sequence. The chain carries TRBV28 and TRBJ1-1, with a tentative D call TRBD1 (5 bases). The receptor was isolated from a human donor with melanoma. CDR3 loop: CASKGTAGFGTEAFF. CDR3 coding DNA: TGTGCCAGTAAAGGGACTGCCGGGTTTGGCACTGAAGCTTTCTTT.